The entry below gives a single T cell receptor (beta chain) sequence along with its context. This record belongs to a study of Ad26.COV2.S vaccination and SARS-CoV-2 variants. The CDR3 totals 15 residues. V dropped 6 bases and J dropped 5; count of bases not matched to a gene: 12. CDR1 MNHEY and CDR2 SMNVEV come from the germline V gene (reference sequence). The treatment here: around 19 received Ad26.COV2.S at low or high dose, single or two shots; a few received placebo; per-sample allocation not given. Sampling was performed 63 days after the first vaccine or placebo injection. The table came from immunoSEQ multiplex PCR; TCRdb's copy has only in-frame clones and leaves some out. The sample records fewer than 800,000 clones, roughly 90% being singletons.

J is TRBJ2-7 and V is TRBV27; 8 bases agree with TRBD1. Here the sequenced sample was peripheral blood, taken in a trial of Ad26.COV2.S vaccine versus placebo. The sequence came from a person aged 18-65 years who received the Ad26.COV2.S COVID-19 vaccine or a placebo. This CDR3 reads CASSTTADRVDEQYF. The CDR3 DNA reads TGTGCCAGCAGCACCACGGCGGACAGGGTGGACGAGCAGTACTTC.